Shown below are 17 T cell receptor beta chains from a single sample sequenced in a study of OX40 agonist ivuxolimab in advanced cancers. Using immunoSEQ multiplex PCR, the repertoire was profiled, and TCRdb retains in-frame clones only, with some absent. The table records approximately 89,000 clones, around nine tenths of them present only once. The input for sequencing was CD4+ or CD8+ T cells sorted from blood, taken in a trial of the OX40 agonist ivuxolimab. The receptors shown here come from an adult with an advanced solid tumor such as melanoma, head and neck, liver or kidney cancer.

This clone was seen once. The chain has TRBV7-6 and TRBJ1-4, with D hard to call. The germline V and J ends were trimmed by 2 bases and 11 bases, with 15 bases remaining between them. Per the germline V gene, CDR1 is SGHVS and CDR2 is FNYEAQ. The CDR3 contains 14 residues. CDR3 nucleotide sequence: TGTGCCAGCAGCTTAAGACTAACAGAAGGGAAACTGTTTTTT. Translated, it gives CASSLRLTEGKLFF.

V gene TRBV6-5 combines with J gene TRBJ2-7; unclear D gene. There are 14 residues in the CDR3. The germline V and J ends were trimmed by 3 bases and 1 base, with 10 bases remaining between them. Germline CDR1 MNHEY, CDR2 SVGAGI. CDR3 sequence: CASSYRPDSYEQYF. The CDR3 DNA is TGTGCCAGCAGTTATCGGCCGGATTCCTACGAGCAGTACTTC.

Only one count was recorded for this clone. The chain is built from TRBV19 and TRBJ1-2; D call uncertain. The CDR3 runs 11 residues. Per the germline V gene, CDR1 is LNHDA and CDR2 is SQIVND (reference sequence). The ends were cut back, 5 bases at V and 7 bases at J, with 8 bases in the middle. DNA for the CDR3: TGTGCCAGTAGTTGGGGTCTTGGCTACACCTTC. Residues: CASSWGLGYTF. Full variable domain (missing parts from reference TRBV19 and TRBJ1-2): DGGITQSPKYLFRKEGQNVTLSCEQNLNHDAMYWYRQDPGQGLRLIYYSQIVNDFQKGDIAEGYSVSREKKESFPLTVTSAQKNPTAFYLCASSWGLGYTFGSGTRLTVV.

The chain recombines TRBV4-1 with TRBJ2-3; 7 positions agree with TRBD2. The CDR3 sequence is 15 residues long. After removal of 3 bases from V and 6 bases from J, the junction contained 9 bases not matched to a gene. Germline CDR1 MGHRA, CDR2 YSYEKL. For the CDR3, the DNA is TGCGCCAGCAGCCAGCGGGAGCGATCCCTGGATACGCAGTATTTT. It is translated as CASSQRERSLDTQYF.

This clone was seen only once. The chain uses TRBV5-6 and TRBJ2-3; D may correspond to TRBD1 or TRBD2 (6 bases each). Germline-derived CDR1 and CDR2 are SGHDT and YYEEEE. V gave up 3 bases and J gave up 1 base, with 15 bases separating them. This CDR3 comprises 16 residues. CDR3 coding DNA: TGTGCCAGCAGCTCCGGAGGGGGGTTGCGCACAGATACGCAGTATTTT. This codes for CASSSGGGLRTDTQYF.

The chain uses TRBV5-1 and TRBJ2-7; 8 bases map to TRBD1. J gave up 3 bases and V 1 base, and 18 bases lay outside the gene matches. Germline V gives CDR1 SGHRS, CDR2 YFSETQ. The length of the CDR3 is 19 residues. This CDR3 reads CASSLSLGQGSFPVYEQYF. The CDR3 DNA follows: TGCGCCAGCAGCTTGAGTCTCGGACAGGGCTCTTTCCCCGTCTACGAGCAGTACTTC.

J is TRBJ1-4 and V is TRBV20-1; D remains ambiguous. The CDR3 sequence is 10 residues long. V was pared by 6 bases and J by 4 bases, with 3 bases between. CDR1 DFQATT and CDR2 SNEGSKA come from the germline V gene (reference sequence). CDR3 DNA: TGCAGTGCAAGTAATGAAAAACTGTTTTTT. Its protein is CSASNEKLFF.

The chain links TRBV7-2 to TRBJ2-7, with D possibly being TRBD1 or TRBD2 (6 bases each). This CDR3 spans 15 amino acids. Per the germline V gene, CDR1 is SGHTA and CDR2 is FQGNSA. V was pared by 4 bases and J by 2 bases, with 15 bases between. CDR3 sequence (DNA): TGTGCCAGCAGCTCGGGGTCGGGGGCCCCCTACGAGCAGTACTTC. Protein product: CASSSGSGAPYEQYF. The full variable domain, rest sourced from reference TRBV7-2 and TRBJ2-7, is GAGVSQSPSNKVTEKGKDVELRCDPISGHTALYWYRQSLGQGLEFLIYFQGNSAPDKSGLPSDRFSAERTGGSVSTLTIQRTQQEDSAVYLCASSSGSGAPYEQYFGPGTRLTVT.

J is TRBJ1-6 and V is TRBV11-2; D is unresolved. The germline V gene encodes CDR1 SGHAT and CDR2 FQNNGV. The CDR3 runs to 16 residues. V shed 0 bases and J shed 6 bases, with 12 bases lying between them. The CDR3: CASSLDLSRTNSPLHF. CDR3 in DNA: TGTGCCAGCAGCTTAGATCTCTCCCGAACTAATTCACCCCTCCACTTT. Filled out from reference TRBV11-2 and TRBJ1-6, the complete variable domain reads EAGVAQSPRYKIIEKRQSVAFWCNPISGHATLYWYQQILGQGPKLLIQFQNNGVVDDSQLPKDRFSAERLKGVDSTLKIQPAKLEDSAVYLCASSLDLSRTNSPLHFGNGTRLTVT.

The chain is built from TRBV7-8 and TRBJ1-2; no clear D gene. V was trimmed by 7 bases and J by 0 bases, leaving 9 bases between them. The germline V gene has CDR1 SGHVS and CDR2 FQNEAQ. The CDR3 covers 13 residues. The CDR3 bases are TGTGCCAGCACCGTGGGATCTAACTATGGCTACACCTTC. Protein sequence: CASTVGSNYGYTF.

The chain recombines TRBV6-5 with TRBJ2-3; possibly TRBD2 for D (7 bases). Between the trimmed V and J ends, which lost 8 bases and 3 bases, there was a span of 15 bases. CDR1 is MNHEY and CDR2 is SVGAGI in the germline V gene. The CDR3 totals 14 residues. DNA for the CDR3: TGTGCCAGCGGAATTCGGGGGGCGACAGATACGCAGTATTTT. Translating it yields CASGIRGATDTQYF.

The rearrangement joins TRBV10-3 to TRBJ2-1; no firm D call. The V end lost 0 bases, the J end lost 8 bases, and 5 bases lay between the germline ends. The CDR3 has 12 amino acids. Looked up from germline, CDR1 is ENHRY and CDR2 is SYGVKD. CDR3 nucleotide sequence: TGTGCCATCAGTGAGTCGCCCCATGAGCAGTTCTTC. It translates to CAISESPHEQFF.

The chain has TRBV6-5 and TRBJ1-2, with D unclear. The germline V gene has CDR1 MNHEY and CDR2 SVGAGI. V lost 2 bases and J 4 bases, leaving 11 bases between the germline ends. The CDR3 is made up of 14 amino acids. The CDR3 is CASSYPTVIYGYTF. The CDR3 nucleotides are TGTGCCAGCAGTTACCCGACGGTGATCTATGGCTACACCTTC.

J is TRBJ2-5 and V is TRBV5-4; D is unresolved. CDR1 and CDR2 from the germline V gene are SGHNT and YYREEE (reference sequence). The CDR3 has 12 amino acids. V gave up 4 bases and J gave up 5 bases, with 9 bases separating them. The CDR3 nucleotides read TGTGCCAGCAGCCGGCCGCGGGAGACCCAGTACTTC. This sequence encodes CASSRPRETQYF.

The rearrangement uses TRBV6-6 and TRBJ2-3; 8 bases line up with TRBD2. The CDR3 is 16 residues long. Germline lookup yields CDR1 MNHNY and CDR2 SVGAGI (reference sequence). The V and J ends lost 6 bases and 0 bases, in that order; junction bases with no gene match: 8. CDR3 residues: CASRPLRGGSTDTQYF. DNA for the CDR3: TGTGCCAGCAGGCCCCTCCGGGGGGGTAGCACAGATACGCAGTATTTT.

The chain uses TRBV5-1 and TRBJ1-1; 8 positions agree with TRBD1. The junction had 4 bases not matched to a gene; V was cut back by 5 bases and J by 1 base. Germline V gene lookup returns CDR1 SGHRS and CDR2 YFSETQ. The CDR3 is 14 amino acids. The CDR3 bases are TGCGCCAGCAGGTGGGGACAGGCGAACACTGAAGCTTTCTTT. It encodes CASRWGQANTEAFF.

This chain links TRBV27 with TRBJ1-2, with 7 bases that match TRBD1. The CDR3 is 12 amino acids. With V trimmed by 7 bases and J by 6 bases, 5 bases remained unmatched. CDR1 is MNHEY and CDR2 is SMNVEV in the germline V gene (reference sequence). In nucleotides, the CDR3 is TGTGCCAGCAAGGAGGGGGCCCATGGCTACACCTTC. Residues: CASKEGAHGYTF.